Below are 22 T cell receptor beta chains sequenced from a single sample in a study of tumor-infiltrating lymphocytes in primary liver carcinoma. Constant-region priming of approximately 0.55 ug total RNA yielded TCR beta cDNA. It was through three nested multiplex PCR rounds of slightly modified ARM-PCR that TCR beta libraries arose. Each of the first two PCR rounds ran around 10 cycles with TRBV1-TRBV30 forward and C-beta reverse primers. TCRdb ran MiXCR on the multiplex PCR reads and lists one entry per CDR3 protein. Of 35,000 to 40,000 distinct CDR3 sequences detected, 60% to 80% appear once; the ten largest clones hold approximately 40%. Co-extracted RNA and DNA came from around 18-30 mg of unsorted bulk tissue. The sequenced sample was tumor-adjacent normal liver tissue. These receptors all come from a middle-aged man with primary liver carcinoma and hepatitis B virus infection.

As to this clonotype: This CDR3 is missing its conserved last phenylalanine or tryptophan, likely due to a read error. The CDR3 sequence is CASSQTSGSPNEQFL. The CDR3 coding sequence is TGCGCCAGCAGCCAGACTAGCGGGAGCCCCAATGAGCAGTTCTTA. The chain couples TRBV6-5 to TRBJ2-1; the match to TRBD2 covers 12 bases. In germline, CDR1 is MNHEY, CDR2 SVGAGI. CDR3 length equals 15 residues.

The chain carries TRBV6-6 and TRBJ2-1; D might be TRBD2 (5 bases). The CDR3 consists of 15 residues. V was cut by 2 bases and J by 4 bases, with 12 bases left in between. From germline, CDR1 is MNHNY and CDR2 SVGAGI (reference sequence). CDR3 bases: TGTGCCAGCAGTTACCCAGGAGGCGGATACAATGAGCAGTTCTTC. Translating gives CASSYPGGGYNEQFF.

In regard to this clonotype: At one end the junction does not follow the germline gene, possibly because of a read error. The chain combines TRBV6-1 with TRBJ1-1, with TRBD1 identical over 8 bases. The CDR3 runs 17 residues. The germline CDR1 and CDR2 sequences are MNHNS and SASEGT. The CDR3 protein is CASSKAEGQGANTEAFF. CDR3 sequence (DNA): TGTGCCAGCAGTAAAGCCGAAGGGCAGGGGGCTAACACTGAAGCTTTCTTT.

About this clonotype: At one of its ends the junction is not consistent with the germline gene, which may arise from a read error. The chain is built from TRBV6-1 and TRBJ1-1; TRBD1 agrees at 8 bases. The germline gives CDR1 MNHNS, CDR2 SASEGT. The CDR3 runs to 17 residues. This CDR3 reads CASGEGEGQGANTVAFF. The DNA of the CDR3 is TGTGCCAGTGGTGAAGGTGAAGGGCAGGGGGCTAACACTGTAGCTTTCTTT.

A note on this clonotype: A read error may produce the germline difference seen at one junction end. The chain carries TRBV5-4 and TRBJ2-5; D is possibly TRBD1 (6 bases). There are 14 residues in the CDR3. The V gene's germline CDR1 is SGHNT and CDR2 YYREEE (reference sequence). The CDR3 nucleotides read TGTGCCAGCAGCGCGGCAGGGGATCAAGAGGCCCAGTACTTC. Its protein is CASSAAGDQEAQYF.

The CDR3 nucleotides read TGTGCCAGCAGTTCTCGGCTTGGGATAAACACCGGGGAGCTGTTTTTT. Encoded protein: CASSSRLGINTGELFF. The chain couples TRBV12-3 or TRBV12-4 to TRBJ2-2; no clear D. The CDR3 sequence is 16 residues long. Trimming took off 4 bases at V and 2 bases at J, with 14 bases between the two ends.

A note on this clonotype: No conserved phenylalanine or tryptophan ends this CDR3, so it is likely a read error. The V call is TRBV5-1, the J call TRBJ2-1; 12 nucleotides agree with TRBD2. CDR1 and CDR2 from the germline V gene are SGHRS and YFSETQ. V lost 4 bases, J lost 5 bases, and 4 bases stayed unmatched. The CDR3 spans 15 residues. This chain's CDR3 is CASSAGLAGNNEQFI. The CDR3, as DNA: TGCGCCAGCAGCGCAGGACTAGCGGGGAACAATGAGCAGTTCATC.

As to this clonotype: Given the absence of the conserved phenylalanine or tryptophan at the CDR3 end, a read error is likely. This rearrangement joins TRBV11-2 to TRBJ2-4, with 7 bases lining up with TRBD2. The CDR3 loop spans 14 amino acids. Germline CDR1 and CDR2: SGHAT and FQNNGV. The CDR3 protein is CARSLRASGNIQYS. The DNA of the CDR3 is TGTGCCAGAAGCTTAAGAGCTAGCGGTAACATTCAGTACTCC.

In the case of this clonotype: This is likely a read error, given that the CDR3 carries no conserved phenylalanine or tryptophan at its end. J is TRBJ2-5 and V is TRBV7-6, with D perhaps given as TRBD1 or TRBD2 (6 bases each). Looked up from germline, CDR1 is SGHVS and CDR2 is FNYEAQ. The V gene lost 5 bases and the J gene lost 4 bases, with 11 bases spanning the gap. The CDR3 is 13 residues long. In DNA form, the CDR3 reads TGTGCCAGCAGCATACAGGGAGGAGAGACCCAGTACCTC. Its translation is CASSIQGGETQYL.

Regarding this clonotype: A much larger clonotype is one base distant, so this may be a read error. Lacking the conserved final phenylalanine or tryptophan, this CDR3 likely reflects a read error. This chain joins TRBV2 and TRBJ1-2, with unresolved D. Trimming left V 1 base short and J 7 bases short, with 13 bases between. Germline V gives CDR1 SNHLY, CDR2 FYNNEI. There are 14 residues in the CDR3. The CDR3 DNA reads as TGTGCCAGCAGTGAAGATCTGGGGAGCGGTGGCTACACCCTC. This encodes CASSEDLGSGGYTL.

Points on this clonotype: Without the conserved terminal phenylalanine or tryptophan, this CDR3 likely stems from a read error. The limits of the CDR3 on the DNA are not certain, so only TCRdb's listed CDR3 is given. V and J are TRBV10-3 and TRBJ1-2. Including both end residues, the CDR3 is 13 amino acids long. Germline CDR1 and CDR2: ENHRY and SYGVKD. CDR3: CAFTEDADYGYSY.

For this clonotype: At one end the junction does not follow the germline gene, possibly because of a read error. This CDR3 reads CAGRLSYEQYF. As DNA, the CDR3 is TGTGCCGGCAGATTATCCTACGAACAGTACTTC. V and J are TRBV11-2 and TRBJ2-7; unclear D gene. This CDR3 is 11 amino acids long. Germline V gene lookup returns CDR1 SGHAT and CDR2 FQNNGV.

Turning to this clonotype: The CDR3 carries no conserved terminal phenylalanine or tryptophan, so it likely arises from a read error. The DNA for the CDR3 is TGTGCCGGCGTCCAGGGACACCGACAAGAGACCCAGTACTCC. The encoded protein is CAGVQGHRQETQYS. The chain has TRBV2 and TRBJ2-5; tentatively, D is TRBD1 (6 bases). The CDR3 runs 14 residues. Looked up from germline, CDR1 is SNHLY and CDR2 is FYNNEI. V was trimmed by 11 bases and J by 2 bases, leaving 18 bases between them.

This clonotype was seen ten or more times. V is TRBV19 and J is TRBJ2-1; 12 bases are shared with TRBD2. Germline-derived CDR1 and CDR2 are LNHDA and SQIVND (reference sequence). V was clipped by 5 bases and J by 7 bases; unmatched bases: 3. The CDR3 is made up of 14 amino acids. This CDR3 is CASSPGTSGNEQFF. As DNA, the CDR3 is TGTGCCAGTAGTCCGGGGACTAGCGGGAATGAGCAGTTCTTC.

Worth noting for this clonotype: Since no conserved phenylalanine or tryptophan closes the CDR3, a read error is the likely cause. The chain employs TRBV29-1 and TRBJ2-7; D is unclear. From germline, CDR1 is SQVTM and CDR2 ANQGSEA. The CDR3 sequence is 14 residues long. Between the trimmed V and J ends, which lost 1 base and 2 bases, there was a span of 12 bases. In nucleotides, the CDR3 is TGCAGCGTTGAAGGACATGGGAAACCCTACGAGCAGTACATC. The encoded protein is CSVEGHGKPYEQYI.

As to this clonotype: At one of its ends the junction is not consistent with the germline gene, which may arise from a read error. The V gene is TRBV6-5, the J gene TRBJ2-7, with no clear D. The CDR3 runs 17 residues. Germline assignment: CDR1 MNHEY and CDR2 SVGAGI. CDR3 sequence (DNA): TGTGCCAGCAGTCCCAATTCTTCGGCCAAGCAAACCTACGAGCAGTATTTC. This encodes CASSPNSSAKQTYEQYF.

For this clonotype: The CDR3 does not end in the conserved phenylalanine or tryptophan, so this is likely a read error. The chain employs TRBV11-3 and TRBJ1-5; D may be TRBD1 (5 bases). The CDR3 is 15 residues long. The V gene's germline CDR1 is SGHNT and CDR2 YENEEA. The CDR3: CDTSLDLGVAQPQHL. CDR3 coding DNA: TGTGACACCAGCTTAGATCTGGGGGTGGCTCAGCCCCAGCATCTT.

This clonotype was counted many times. The V call is TRBV19, the J call TRBJ2-3; D possibly corresponds to TRBD1 (6 bases). With 7 bases removed from V and 2 bases from J, the gap between germline ends came to 16 bases. The CDR3 runs to 15 residues. Germline lookup yields CDR1 LNHDA and CDR2 SQIVND (reference sequence). The CDR3 DNA sequence: TGTGCCAGTACCGCGGACAGCAATCCCACAGATACGCAGTATTTT. Its translation: CASTADSNPTDTQYF.

The sample holds many counts of this clonotype. This sequence joins TRBV27 and TRBJ2-1; D not certain. V dropped 6 bases and J dropped 4 bases, with 13 bases sitting between them. This CDR3 is built from 14 residues. Germline V gene lookup returns CDR1 MNHEY and CDR2 SMNVEV (reference sequence). The CDR3 coding sequence is TGTGCCAGCAGCCACACTACAGCGTACAATGAGCAGTTCTTC. It is translated as CASSHTTAYNEQFF.

The chain's CDR3 is CAISEIGLAGADTQYF. CDR3 sequence (DNA): TGTGCCATCAGTGAAATTGGACTAGCGGGAGCAGATACGCAGTATTTT. The V call is TRBV10-3, the J call TRBJ2-3, with 13 bases that match TRBD2. J was trimmed by 4 bases and V by 3 bases; bases with no gene match: 4. There are 16 residues in the CDR3. From germline, CDR1 is ENHRY and CDR2 SYGVKD.

A few counts support this clonotype. No conserved phenylalanine or tryptophan ends this CDR3, so it is likely a read error. The rearrangement joins TRBV10-3 to TRBJ2-5, with D perhaps TRBD2 (5 bases). The CDR3 runs 16 residues. Trimming took off 10 bases at V and 3 bases at J, with 24 bases between the two ends. Germline V gene data show CDR1 as ENHRY and CDR2 as SYGVKD. CDR3 in DNA: TGTGCCACCGAAACCGGGGAGTCGACAAGAAAAGAGACCCAGTACTCC. Translating it yields CATETGESTRKETQYS.

A note on this clonotype: Because it lacks the conserved phenylalanine or tryptophan at the end, this CDR3 is likely a read error. The J gene is TRBJ2-1, the V gene TRBV10-1; 7 bases map to TRBD2. J gave up 11 bases and V 6 bases, and 10 bases lay outside the gene matches. The CDR3 has 13 residues. Germline assignment: CDR1 WNHNN and CDR2 SYGVQD (reference sequence). The CDR3 is CASSGGEGIQQFL. DNA of the CDR3: TGCGCCAGCAGCGGTGGGGAGGGTATCCAGCAGTTCTTA.